This T cell receptor beta chain was identified in a study of T-cell reconstitution after alpha-beta-depleted transplantation in children. For TCRbeta, the library was prepared with unique molecular identifiers. TCRdb fed the PCR reads into MiXCR, producing one record per CDR3 protein. This sample yields 900,000 or so distinct CDR3 sequences, of which roughly 15% are seen a single time; about 4.6% belongs to the top ten. This clonotype was observed a handful of times. The CDR3 runs to 12 residues. Deletions cut 3 bases from V and 7 bases from J, with 7 bases between. The specimen comprised PBMCs, mostly from graft donor cells, sampled 360 days after TCRalphabeta/CD19-depleted stem cell transplant. The receptor comes from a male patient under 18 who had a stem cell transplant for acute lymphoblastic leukemia, so the T cells may come from the graft donor. The genes are TRBV12-3 or TRBV12-4 and TRBJ2-1; D is unresolved. The CDR3 DNA sequence: TGTGCCAGCAGTTTTGCACAGAATGAGCAGTTCTTC. Translated, it gives CASSFAQNEQFF.